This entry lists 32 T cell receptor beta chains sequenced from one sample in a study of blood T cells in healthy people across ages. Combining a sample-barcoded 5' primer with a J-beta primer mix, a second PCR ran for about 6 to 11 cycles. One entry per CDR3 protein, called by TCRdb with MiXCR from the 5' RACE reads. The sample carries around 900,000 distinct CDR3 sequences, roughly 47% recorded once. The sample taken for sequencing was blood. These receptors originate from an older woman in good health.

CDR3 in amino acids: CSVERENYEQYF. For the CDR3, the DNA is TGCAGCGTTGAAAGAGAAAACTACGAGCAGTACTTC. This chain joins TRBV29-1 and TRBJ2-7; D ambiguous. Germline V CDR1 and CDR2: SQVTM, ANQGSEA. CDR3 size: 12 residues. The germline V and J ends were trimmed by 2 bases and 3 bases, with 8 bases remaining between them.

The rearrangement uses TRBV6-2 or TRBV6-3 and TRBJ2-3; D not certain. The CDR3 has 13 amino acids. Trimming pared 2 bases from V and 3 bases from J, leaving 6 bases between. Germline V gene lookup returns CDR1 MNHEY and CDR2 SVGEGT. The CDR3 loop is CASSYQTTDTQYF. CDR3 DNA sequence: TGTGCCAGCAGTTACCAGACAACAGATACGCAGTATTTT.

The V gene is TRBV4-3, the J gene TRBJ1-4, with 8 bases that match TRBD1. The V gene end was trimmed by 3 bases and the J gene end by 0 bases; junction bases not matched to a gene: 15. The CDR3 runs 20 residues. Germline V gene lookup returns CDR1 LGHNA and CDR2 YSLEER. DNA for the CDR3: TGCGCCAGCAGCCAGCTGCCCCGGACAGGGCGTTATGCAACTAATGAAAAACTGTTTTTT. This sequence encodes CASSQLPRTGRYATNEKLFF.

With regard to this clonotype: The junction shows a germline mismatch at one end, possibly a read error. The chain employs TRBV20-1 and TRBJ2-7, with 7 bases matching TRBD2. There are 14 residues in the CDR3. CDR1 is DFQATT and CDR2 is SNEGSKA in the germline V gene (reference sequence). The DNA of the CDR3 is TGCAGTGCTAAGGTGGGGAGCGGGGTCTACGTGCAGTACTTC. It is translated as CSAKVGSGVYVQYF.

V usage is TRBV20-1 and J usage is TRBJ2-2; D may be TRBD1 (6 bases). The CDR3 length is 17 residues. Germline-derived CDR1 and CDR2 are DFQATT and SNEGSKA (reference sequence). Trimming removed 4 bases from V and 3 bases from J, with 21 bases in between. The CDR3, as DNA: TGCAGTGCTAAAGGTTACAGGGACCTTTCCTACACCGGGGAGCTGTTTTTT. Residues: CSAKGYRDLSYTGELFF.

This chain's CDR3 is CASSPDTSGASNYGYTF. The CDR3 DNA reads as TGTGCCAGCAGCCCGGACACCTCGGGGGCATCCAACTATGGCTACACCTTC. The rearrangement links TRBV7-9 to TRBJ1-2; D is perhaps TRBD1 (6 bases). The CDR3 length is 17 residues. The V and J ends lost 5 bases and 2 bases respectively, with 21 bases between them. Germline V lookup: CDR1 SEHNR, CDR2 FQNEAQ (reference sequence). Complete variable domain (other parts from reference TRBV7-9 and TRBJ1-2): DTGVSQNPRHKITKRGQNVTFRCDPISEHNRLYWYRQTLGQGPEFLTYFQNEAQLEKSRLLSDRFSAERPKGSFSTLEIQRTEQGDSAMYLCASSPDTSGASNYGYTFGSGTRLTVV.

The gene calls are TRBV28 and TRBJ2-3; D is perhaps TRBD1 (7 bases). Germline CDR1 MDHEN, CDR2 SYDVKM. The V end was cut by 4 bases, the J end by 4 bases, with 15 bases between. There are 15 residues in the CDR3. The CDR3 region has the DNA TGTGCCAGCAGTTACGTCAGGGGGGTCCCAGATACGCAGTATTTT. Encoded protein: CASSYVRGVPDTQYF. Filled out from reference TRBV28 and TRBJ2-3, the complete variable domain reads DVKVTQSSRYLVKRTGEKVFLECVQDMDHENMFWYRQDPGLGLRLIYFSYDVKMKEKGDIPEGYSVSREKKERFSLILESASTNQTSMYLCASSYVRGVPDTQYFGPGTRLTVL.

The CDR3 DNA sequence: TGTGCCAGCTCACCCTCTCGCCGACAGGCGTCCTACAATGAGCAGTTCTTC. Amino acid sequence: CASSPSRRQASYNEQFF. The chain carries TRBV18 and TRBJ2-1, with a weak D call TRBD1 (6 bases). Germline CDR1 KGHSH, CDR2 LQKENI. The V end lost 3 bases, the J end lost 1 base, and 16 bases lay between the germline ends. The CDR3 length is 17 residues.

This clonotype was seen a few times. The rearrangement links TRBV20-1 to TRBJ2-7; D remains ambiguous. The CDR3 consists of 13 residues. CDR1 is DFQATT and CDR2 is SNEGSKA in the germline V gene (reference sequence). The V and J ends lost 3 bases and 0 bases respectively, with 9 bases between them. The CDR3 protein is CSASGNPSYEQYF. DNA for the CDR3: TGCAGTGCTAGTGGAAATCCCTCCTACGAGCAGTACTTC.

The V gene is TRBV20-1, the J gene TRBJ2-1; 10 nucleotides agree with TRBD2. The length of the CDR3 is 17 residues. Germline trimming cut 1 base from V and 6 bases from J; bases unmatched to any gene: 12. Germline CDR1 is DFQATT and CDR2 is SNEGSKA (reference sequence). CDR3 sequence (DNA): TGCAGTGCTAGAGTGCCGTTCAGCGGGAGGGCCGGCAATGAGCAGTTCTTC. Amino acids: CSARVPFSGRAGNEQFF.

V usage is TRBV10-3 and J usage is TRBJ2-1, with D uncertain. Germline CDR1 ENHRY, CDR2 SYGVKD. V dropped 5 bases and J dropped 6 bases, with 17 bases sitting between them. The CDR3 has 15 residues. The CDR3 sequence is CAISPRVGLGNEQFF. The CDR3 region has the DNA TGTGCCATCAGTCCTCGGGTGGGTTTAGGCAATGAGCAGTTCTTC.

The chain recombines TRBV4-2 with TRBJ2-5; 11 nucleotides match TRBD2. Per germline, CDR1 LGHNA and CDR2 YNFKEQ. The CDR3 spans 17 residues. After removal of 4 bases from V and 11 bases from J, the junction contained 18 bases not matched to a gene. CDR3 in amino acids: CASSPGVGIAGGDEQYF. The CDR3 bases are TGTGCCAGCAGCCCCGGTGTGGGGATAGCGGGAGGGGATGAGCAGTACTTC.

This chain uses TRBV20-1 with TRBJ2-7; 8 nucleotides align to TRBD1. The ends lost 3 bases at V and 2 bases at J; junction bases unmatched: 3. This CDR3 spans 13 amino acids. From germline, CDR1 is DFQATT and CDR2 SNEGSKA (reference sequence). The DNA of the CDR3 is TGCAGTGCTAGCTACAGGGGGGCCTACGAGCAGTACTTC. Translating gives CSASYRGAYEQYF.

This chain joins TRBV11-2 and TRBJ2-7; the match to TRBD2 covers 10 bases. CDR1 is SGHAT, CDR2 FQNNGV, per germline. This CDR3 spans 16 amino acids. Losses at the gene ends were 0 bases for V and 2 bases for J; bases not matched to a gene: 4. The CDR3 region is CASSLELAGQTYEQYF. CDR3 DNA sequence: TGTGCCAGCAGCTTAGAACTAGCGGGACAAACCTACGAGCAGTACTTC.

Here the CDR3 DNA reads TGCAGTGGGTGGACTAGCGGGGCCTACGAGCGGTACTTC. It is translated as CSGWTSGAYERYF. The chain uses TRBV20-1 and TRBJ2-4; 12 bases are a match to TRBD2. The CDR3 spans 13 residues. V trimming: 7 bases; J trimming: 15 bases; junction bases outside the gene matches: 13. Germline lookup yields CDR1 DFQATT and CDR2 SNEGSKA (reference sequence).

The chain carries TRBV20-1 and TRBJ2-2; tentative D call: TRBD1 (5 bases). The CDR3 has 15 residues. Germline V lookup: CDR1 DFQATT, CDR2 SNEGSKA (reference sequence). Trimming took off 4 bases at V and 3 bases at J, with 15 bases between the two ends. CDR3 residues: CSANSPQGHTGELFF. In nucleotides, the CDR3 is TGCAGTGCTAATTCACCTCAGGGCCACACCGGGGAGCTGTTTTTT.

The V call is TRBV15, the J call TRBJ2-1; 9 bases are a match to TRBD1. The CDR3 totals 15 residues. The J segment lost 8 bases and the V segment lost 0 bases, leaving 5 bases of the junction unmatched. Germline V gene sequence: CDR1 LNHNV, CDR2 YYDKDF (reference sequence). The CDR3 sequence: CATSRDGQGNDEQFF. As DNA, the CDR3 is TGTGCCACCAGCAGAGATGGACAGGGGAACGATGAGCAGTTCTTC.

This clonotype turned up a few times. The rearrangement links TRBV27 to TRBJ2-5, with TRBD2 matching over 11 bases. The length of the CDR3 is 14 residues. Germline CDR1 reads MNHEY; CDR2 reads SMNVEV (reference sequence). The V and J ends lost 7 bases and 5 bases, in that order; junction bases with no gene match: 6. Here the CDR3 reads CASKLAGALETQYF. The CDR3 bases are TGTGCCAGCAAACTAGCGGGAGCTTTGGAGACCCAGTACTTC.

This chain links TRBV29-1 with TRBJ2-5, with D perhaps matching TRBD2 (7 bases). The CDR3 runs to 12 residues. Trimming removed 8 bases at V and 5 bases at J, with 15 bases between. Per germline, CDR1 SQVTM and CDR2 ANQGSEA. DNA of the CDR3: TGCAGCTTTTGTGAGGGGGGGGAGACCCAGTACTTC. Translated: CSFCEGGETQYF.

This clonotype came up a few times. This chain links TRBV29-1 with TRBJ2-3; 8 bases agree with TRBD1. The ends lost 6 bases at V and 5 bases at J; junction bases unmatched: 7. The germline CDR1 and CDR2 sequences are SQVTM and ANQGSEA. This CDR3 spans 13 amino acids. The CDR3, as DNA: TGCAGCGTCCGGACAGGGTCCGAAGATACGCAGTATTTT. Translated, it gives CSVRTGSEDTQYF.

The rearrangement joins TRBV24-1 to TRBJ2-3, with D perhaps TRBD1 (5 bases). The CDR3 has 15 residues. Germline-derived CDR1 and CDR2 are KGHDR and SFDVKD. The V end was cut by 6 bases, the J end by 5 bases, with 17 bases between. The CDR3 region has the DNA TGTGCCACCAGTAACCCAGGGTCTCTCGAAGATACGCAGTATTTT. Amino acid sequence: CATSNPGSLEDTQYF.

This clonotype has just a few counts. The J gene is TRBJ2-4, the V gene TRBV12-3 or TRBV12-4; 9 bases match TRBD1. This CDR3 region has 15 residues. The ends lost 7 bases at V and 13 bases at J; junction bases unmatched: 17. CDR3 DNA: TGTGCCAGCACCCCCGGCGGGACAGGGTACCGCGGGCAGTACTTC. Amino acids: CASTPGGTGYRGQYF.

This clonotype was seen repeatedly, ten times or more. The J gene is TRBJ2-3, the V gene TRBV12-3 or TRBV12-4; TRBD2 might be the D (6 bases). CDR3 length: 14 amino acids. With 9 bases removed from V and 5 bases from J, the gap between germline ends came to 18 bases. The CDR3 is CASRTSLGGDTQYF. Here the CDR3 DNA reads TGTGCCAGTAGAACTAGCTTAGGAGGAGATACGCAGTATTTT.

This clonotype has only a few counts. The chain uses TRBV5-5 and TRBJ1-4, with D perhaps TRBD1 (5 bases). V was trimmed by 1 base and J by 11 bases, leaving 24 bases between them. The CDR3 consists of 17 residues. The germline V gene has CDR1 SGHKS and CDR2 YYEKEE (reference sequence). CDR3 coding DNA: TGTGCCAGCAGCTTGAAATCGCAGGGTTCTTCTTCACCTAAACTGTTTTTT. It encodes CASSLKSQGSSSPKLFF. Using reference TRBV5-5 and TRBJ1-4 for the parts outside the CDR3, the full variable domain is DAGVTQSPTHLIKTRGQQVTLRCSPISGHKSVSWYQQVLGQGPQFIFQYYEKEERGRGNFPDRFSARQFPNYSSELNVNALLLGDSALYLCASSLKSQGSSSPKLFFGSGTQLSVL.

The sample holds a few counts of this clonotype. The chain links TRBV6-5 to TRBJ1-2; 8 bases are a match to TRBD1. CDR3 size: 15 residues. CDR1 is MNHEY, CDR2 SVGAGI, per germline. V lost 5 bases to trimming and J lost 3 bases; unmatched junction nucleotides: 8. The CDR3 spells CASSTRTGRHYGYTF. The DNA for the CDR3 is TGTGCCAGCAGTACAAGGACAGGGAGGCACTATGGCTACACCTTC.

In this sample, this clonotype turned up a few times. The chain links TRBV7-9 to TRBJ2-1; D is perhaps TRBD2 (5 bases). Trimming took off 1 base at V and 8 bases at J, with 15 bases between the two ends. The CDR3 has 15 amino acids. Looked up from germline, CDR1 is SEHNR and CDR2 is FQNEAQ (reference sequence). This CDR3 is CASSLVGTQRDEQFF. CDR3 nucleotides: TGTGCCAGCAGCTTAGTTGGAACACAGAGGGATGAGCAGTTCTTC.

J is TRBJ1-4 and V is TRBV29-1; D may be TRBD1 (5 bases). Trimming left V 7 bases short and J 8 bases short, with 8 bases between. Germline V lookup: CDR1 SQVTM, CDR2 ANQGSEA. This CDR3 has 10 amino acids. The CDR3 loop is CSAGEEKLFF. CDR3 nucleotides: TGCAGCGCGGGGGAGGAAAAACTGTTTTTT.

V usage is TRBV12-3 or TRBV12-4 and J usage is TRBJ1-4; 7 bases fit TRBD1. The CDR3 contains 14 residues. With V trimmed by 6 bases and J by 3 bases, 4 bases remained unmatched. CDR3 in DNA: TGTGCCAGCAGAAGGGACAGTTCTAATGAAAAACTGTTTTTT. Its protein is CASRRDSSNEKLFF.

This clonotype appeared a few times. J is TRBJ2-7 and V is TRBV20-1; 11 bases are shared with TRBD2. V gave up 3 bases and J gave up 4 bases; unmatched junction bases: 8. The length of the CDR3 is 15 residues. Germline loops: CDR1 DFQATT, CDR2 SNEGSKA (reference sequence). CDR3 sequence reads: CSASVGTSGLYEQYF. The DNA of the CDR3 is TGCAGTGCTAGTGTTGGGACTAGCGGTTTATACGAGCAGTACTTC.

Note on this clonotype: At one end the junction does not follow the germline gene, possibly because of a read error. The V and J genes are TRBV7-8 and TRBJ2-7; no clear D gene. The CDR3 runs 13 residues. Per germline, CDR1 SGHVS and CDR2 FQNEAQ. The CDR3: CACSSTAGHEQYF. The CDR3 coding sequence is TGTGCCTGCAGCTCGACCGCCGGCCACGAGCAGTACTTC. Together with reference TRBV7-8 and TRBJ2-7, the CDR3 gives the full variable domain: GAGVSQSPRYKVAKRGQDVALRCDPISGHVSLFWYQQALGQGPEFLTYFQNEAQLDKSGLPSDRFFAERPEGSVSTLKIQRTQQEDSAVYLCACSSTAGHEQYFGPGTRLTVT.

The CDR3 DNA is TGCAGTGCTAGACCCGCAGGGGGGACAGAGACCCAGTACTTC. The encoded protein is CSARPAGGTETQYF. The chain has TRBV20-1 and TRBJ2-5, with a possible D match to TRBD1 (7 bases). This CDR3 contains 14 residues. CDR1 is DFQATT and CDR2 is SNEGSKA in the germline V gene (reference sequence). The germline V and J ends were trimmed by 2 bases and 4 bases, with 14 bases remaining between them.

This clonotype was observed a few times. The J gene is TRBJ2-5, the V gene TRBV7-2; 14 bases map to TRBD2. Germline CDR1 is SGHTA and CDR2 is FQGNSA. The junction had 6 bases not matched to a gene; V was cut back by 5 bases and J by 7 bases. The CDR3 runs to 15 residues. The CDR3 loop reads CASSTGLAGVVTQYF. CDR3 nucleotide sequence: TGTGCCAGCAGCACGGGACTAGCGGGAGTTGTGACCCAGTACTTC.